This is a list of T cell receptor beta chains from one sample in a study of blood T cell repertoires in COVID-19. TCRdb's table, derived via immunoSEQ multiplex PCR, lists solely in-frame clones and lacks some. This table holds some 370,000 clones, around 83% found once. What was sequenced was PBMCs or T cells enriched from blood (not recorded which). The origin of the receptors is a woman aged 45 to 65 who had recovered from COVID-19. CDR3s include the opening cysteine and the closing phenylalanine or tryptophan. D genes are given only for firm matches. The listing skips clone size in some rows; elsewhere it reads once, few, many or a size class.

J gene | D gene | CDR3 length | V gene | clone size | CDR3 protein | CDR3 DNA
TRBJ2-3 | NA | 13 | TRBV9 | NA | CASSVGGTDTQYF | TGTGCCAGCAGCGTAGGCGGCACAGATACGCAGTATTTT
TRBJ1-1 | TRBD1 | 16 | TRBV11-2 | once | CASSSLQGPTAAEAFF | TGTGCCAGCAGCTCTCTACAGGGGCCAACCGCAGCTGAAGCTTTCTTT
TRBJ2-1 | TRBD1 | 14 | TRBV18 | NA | CASPHRGPQDEQFF | TGTGCCAGCCCCCACAGGGGGCCCCAGGATGAGCAGTTCTTC
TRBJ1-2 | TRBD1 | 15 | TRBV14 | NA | CASRRTGGAYYGYTF | TGTGCCAGCAGACGCACAGGGGGCGCGTACTATGGCTACACCTTC
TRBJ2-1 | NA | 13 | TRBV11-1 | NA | CASSLARYNEQFF | TGTGCCAGCAGCTTAGCGCGCTACAATGAGCAGTTCTTC
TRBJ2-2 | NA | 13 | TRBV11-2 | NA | CASTTGNTGELFF | TGTGCCAGTACCACGGGGAACACCGGGGAGCTGTTTTTT
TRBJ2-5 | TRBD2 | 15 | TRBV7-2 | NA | CASSLVAGVQETQYF | TGTGCCAGCAGCTTAGTTGCGGGAGTCCAAGAGACCCAGTACTTC
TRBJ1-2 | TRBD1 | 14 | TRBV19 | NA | CASSGTGPLYGYTF | TGTGCCAGTAGTGGGACAGGCCCTCTCTATGGCTACACCTTC
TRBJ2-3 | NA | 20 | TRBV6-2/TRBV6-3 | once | CASSYSLSTPGNRGTDTQYF | TGTGCCAGCAGTTACTCGTTAAGTACGCCTGGAAACAGGGGCACAGATACGCAGTATTTT
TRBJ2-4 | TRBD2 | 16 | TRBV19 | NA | CASTVTSGSTGNIQYF | TGTGCCAGTACCGTGACTAGCGGGAGCACGGGAAACATTCAGTACTTC
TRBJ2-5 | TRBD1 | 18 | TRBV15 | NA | CATSSPLKGRTGSETQYF | TGTGCCACCAGCAGTCCCTTAAAAGGTCGGACAGGGTCAGAGACCCAGTACTTC
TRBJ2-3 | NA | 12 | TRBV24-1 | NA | CATSDLGVAQYF | TGTGCCACCAGTGATTTAGGGGTGGCCCAGTATTTT
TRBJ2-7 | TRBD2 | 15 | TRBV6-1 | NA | CASSTRTSGRSEQYF | TGTGCCAGCAGTACACGGACTAGCGGGAGATCCGAGCAGTACTTC
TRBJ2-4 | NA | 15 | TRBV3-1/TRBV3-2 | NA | CASSQGGLAKNIQYF | TGTGCCAGCAGCCAAGGAGGACTAGCCAAAAACATTCAGTACTTC
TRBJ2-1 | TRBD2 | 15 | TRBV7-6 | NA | CASSPRGSSYNEQFF | TGTGCCAGCAGTCCGCGCGGGAGCTCCTACAATGAGCAGTTCTTC
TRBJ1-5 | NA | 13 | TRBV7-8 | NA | CASNPGGNQPQHF | TGTGCCAGCAACCCAGGGGGCAATCAGCCCCAGCATTTT
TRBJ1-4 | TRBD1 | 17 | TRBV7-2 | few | CASSLLGSGTGREKLFF | TGTGCCAGCAGCTTGTTGGGGTCAGGGACAGGGCGAGAAAAACTGTTTTTT
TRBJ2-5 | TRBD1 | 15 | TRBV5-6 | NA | CASGQTGVPQETQYF | TGTGCCAGCGGACAGACAGGGGTTCCTCAAGAGACCCAGTACTTC
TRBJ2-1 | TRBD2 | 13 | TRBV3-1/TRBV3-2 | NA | CASSQGGVSGQFF | TGTGCCAGCAGCCAGGGGGGGGTTTCAGGGCAGTTCTTC
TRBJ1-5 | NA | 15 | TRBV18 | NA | CASSPMGGSNQPQHF | TGTGCCAGCTCACCAATGGGGGGATCCAATCAGCCCCAGCATTTT
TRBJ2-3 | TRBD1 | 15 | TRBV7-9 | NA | CASSLVDRGGDTQYF | TGTGCCAGCAGCTTAGTTGACAGGGGGGGAGATACGCAGTATTTT
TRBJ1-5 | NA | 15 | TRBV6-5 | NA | CASSTMGGVNQPQHF | TGTGCCAGCAGTACTATGGGAGGGGTCAATCAGCCCCAGCATTTT
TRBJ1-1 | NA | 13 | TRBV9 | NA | CASRSLGRTEAFF | TGTGCCAGCAGGAGCCTAGGAAGGACTGAAGCTTTCTTT
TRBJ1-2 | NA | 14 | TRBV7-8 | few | CASSPTTANYGYTF | TGTGCCAGCAGCCCGACGACAGCAAACTATGGCTACACCTTC
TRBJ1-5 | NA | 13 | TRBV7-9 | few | CASSLGGPGPQHF | TGTGCCAGCAGCTTGGGAGGCCCAGGGCCCCAGCATTTT
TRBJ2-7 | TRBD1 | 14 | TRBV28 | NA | CASSGTGSSYEQYF | TGTGCCAGCAGTGGGACAGGGAGCTCCTACGAGCAGTACTTC
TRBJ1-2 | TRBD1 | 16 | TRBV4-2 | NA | CASSQEGQPASYGYTF | TGTGCCAGCAGCCAAGAGGGACAGCCGGCCTCCTATGGCTACACCTTC